The 31 T cell receptor beta chains given below trace back to one sample, sequenced in a study of T cells in Graves' hyperthyroidism and ophthalmopathy. The source material, RNA transcripts, was used to amplify TCR beta CDR3 regions. HTBI primers were used for first-round RT-PCR of the TCR CDR3. TCRdb called the multiplex PCR reads again in MiXCR, with one record for every CDR3 protein. The table lists approximately 610,000 distinct CDR3 sequences, 14% to 15% of them singletons. Specimen: blood. All receptors derive from a woman in her thirties or forties with Graves' ophthalmopathy.

This clonotype was found many times. V and J are TRBV6-1 and TRBJ1-3; D might be TRBD1 (5 bases). CDR3 length equals 13 residues. With 6 bases removed from V and 0 bases from J, the gap between germline ends came to 6 bases. The germline V gene encodes CDR1 MNHNS and CDR2 SASEGT. Here the CDR3 reads CASSDSSGNTIYF. CDR3 sequence (DNA): TGTGCCAGCAGCGACAGCTCTGGAAACACCATATATTTT.

This clonotype was observed at least ten times. V is TRBV6-5 and J is TRBJ2-5; D may be TRBD2 (5 bases). The V end lost 4 bases, the J end lost 1 base, and 10 bases lay between the germline ends. CDR3 length equals 14 residues. From germline, CDR1 is MNHEY and CDR2 SVGAGI. The CDR3 reads CASSSGGTQETQYF. In nucleotides, the CDR3 is TGTGCCAGCAGTTCCGGAGGTACCCAAGAGACCCAGTACTTC.

The J gene is TRBJ1-1, the V gene TRBV12-3 or TRBV12-4; D may be TRBD1 (5 bases). The CDR3 is 15 residues long. The V end lost 5 bases, the J end lost 1 base, and 14 bases lay between the germline ends. The CDR3 here is CASSARDGRNTEAFF. In DNA, the CDR3 is TGTGCCAGCAGTGCCCGGGACGGAAGGAACACTGAAGCTTTCTTT.

This clonotype was counted a few times. The V call is TRBV11-3, the J call TRBJ1-4; 8 nucleotides align to TRBD1. After removal of 5 bases from V and 6 bases from J, the junction contained 8 bases not matched to a gene. This CDR3 spans 15 amino acids. Germline CDR1 is SGHNT and CDR2 is YENEEA. The CDR3 DNA reads TGTGCCAGCAGCACACAGGGGGTAACCGATGAAAAACTGTTTTTT. Its protein is CASSTQGVTDEKLFF.

This clonotype has ten or more counts. The V and J genes are TRBV12-3 or TRBV12-4 and TRBJ2-7, with D unclear. The V and J ends lost 6 bases and 3 bases respectively, with 9 bases between them. The CDR3 sequence is 12 residues long. CDR3 amino acids: CASRKGIYEQYF. The DNA of the CDR3 is TGTGCCAGCAGAAAAGGGATCTACGAGCAGTACTTC.

This clonotype was seen ten or more times. V is TRBV15 and J is TRBJ2-2, with 9 bases matching TRBD1. This CDR3 has 16 amino acids. Germline V gives CDR1 LNHNV, CDR2 YYDKDF (reference sequence). Losses at the gene ends were 3 bases for V and 3 bases for J; bases not matched to a gene: 5. CDR3 loop: CATSSPDRGDTGELFF. DNA of the CDR3: TGTGCCACCAGCAGTCCCGACAGGGGGGACACCGGGGAGCTGTTTTTT.

This clonotype came up a few times. The gene calls are TRBV20-1 and TRBJ2-3; D possibly corresponds to TRBD1 (5 bases). The CDR3 has 14 residues. Germline assignment: CDR1 DFQATT and CDR2 SNEGSKA (reference sequence). The V gene lost 3 bases and the J gene lost 0 bases, with 10 bases spanning the gap. This CDR3 is CSASYDSSTDTQYF. The CDR3 nucleotides are TGCAGTGCTAGTTACGACAGCAGCACAGATACGCAGTATTTT.

This clonotype was counted at least ten times. The V and J genes are TRBV28 and TRBJ2-5, with D possibly being TRBD2 (6 bases). The CDR3 is made up of 14 amino acids. V was pared by 3 bases and J by 4 bases, with 12 bases between. Germline values: CDR1 MDHEN, CDR2 SYDVKM. The CDR3 loop is CASSFVGTGETQYF. The CDR3 region has the DNA TGTGCCAGCAGTTTTGTGGGGACTGGAGAGACCCAGTACTTC. Full variable domain (outside the CDR3, taken from reference TRBV28 and TRBJ2-5): DVKVTQSSRYLVKRTGEKVFLECVQDMDHENMFWYRQDPGLGLRLIYFSYDVKMKEKGDIPEGYSVSREKKERFSLILESASTNQTSMYLCASSFVGTGETQYFGPGTRLLVL.

This clonotype was picked up a small number of times. The J gene is TRBJ2-1, the V gene TRBV19; 7 bases are a match to TRBD1. Germline CDR1 reads LNHDA; CDR2 reads SQIVND (reference sequence). J was trimmed by 4 bases and V by 6 bases; bases with no gene match: 9. This CDR3 has 15 amino acids. The CDR3 sequence is CASSPPVGQYNEQFF. The CDR3 DNA reads TGTGCCAGTAGCCCCCCGGTGGGACAGTACAATGAGCAGTTCTTC. Drawing the rest from reference TRBV19 and TRBJ2-1, the complete variable domain is DGGITQSPKYLFRKEGQNVTLSCEQNLNHDAMYWYRQDPGQGLRLIYYSQIVNDFQKGDIAEGYSVSREKKESFPLTVTSAQKNPTAFYLCASSPPVGQYNEQFFGPGTRLTVL.

For the CDR3, the DNA is TGCAGTGCTAGAGAGCGGGCCAGGAACACCGGGGAGCTGTTTTTT. Protein sequence: CSARERARNTGELFF. The V and J genes are TRBV20-1 and TRBJ2-2, with a possible D match to TRBD2 (5 bases). This CDR3 contains 15 residues. CDR1 DFQATT and CDR2 SNEGSKA come from the germline V gene (reference sequence). Trimming stripped 0 bases from V and 1 base from J, with 9 bases between.

The sample holds a few counts of this clonotype. The chain carries TRBV24-1 and TRBJ2-7, with D maybe TRBD1 (5 bases). Trimming took off 4 bases at V and 3 bases at J, with 9 bases between the two ends. The CDR3 has 13 residues. CDR1 and CDR2 from the germline V gene are KGHDR and SFDVKD. CDR3 nucleotides: TGTGCCACCAGTGAAGACAGCTTCTACGAGCAGTACTTC. It is translated as CATSEDSFYEQYF.

This clonotype turned up a few times. The chain links TRBV10-1 to TRBJ1-1, with D unresolved. Trimming stripped 3 bases from V and 12 bases from J, with 14 bases between. The CDR3 runs 12 residues. Germline-derived CDR1 and CDR2 are WNHNN and SYGVQD (reference sequence). The CDR3 DNA reads TGCGCCAGCAGTGAATCGGGTCGTCCCCCTTTCTTT. Residues: CASSESGRPPFF.

The sample holds many counts of this clonotype. A read error may account for a junction end that differs from germline. The chain joins TRBV12-3 or TRBV12-4 to TRBJ2-6; D not resolved. The CDR3 extends over 14 amino acids. CDR3 sequence (DNA): TGTGCCAGCAGTTTACCCTCTAGGGCCAACGTCCTGACTTTC. Amino acid sequence: CASSLPSRANVLTF.

This clonotype was counted ten times or more. The rearrangement uses TRBV28 and TRBJ2-5, with D possibly being TRBD1 or TRBD2 (5 bases each). Trimming took 1 base from V and 9 from J, leaving 6 bases between them. Germline V gives CDR1 MDHEN, CDR2 SYDVKM. This CDR3 is built from 11 residues. CDR3 loop: CASSLLGAQYF. DNA for the CDR3: TGTGCCAGCAGTTTATTGGGGGCCCAGTACTTC.

This clonotype was counted only a few times. The V gene is TRBV28, the J gene TRBJ2-7; D ambiguous. This CDR3 region has 14 residues. Germline V gene data show CDR1 as MDHEN and CDR2 as SYDVKM. V was pared by 7 bases and J by 7 bases, with 20 bases between. For the CDR3, the DNA is TGTGCCAGCACCCGCCTAGTTGGGATCGGGGAGCAGTACTTC. Its translation is CASTRLVGIGEQYF.

This clonotype was seen more than once but under ten times. The chain is built from TRBV11-2 and TRBJ2-7; 13 nucleotides match TRBD2. Per the germline V gene, CDR1 is SGHAT and CDR2 is FQNNGV. With 4 bases clipped from V and 9 bases from J, the junction kept 9 bases outside the gene matches. CDR3 length: 15 residues. CDR3 amino acids: CASSSPLAGGQRQYF. DNA for the CDR3: TGTGCCAGCAGCTCCCCACTAGCGGGAGGGCAGAGGCAGTACTTC.

This clonotype appeared many times. The chain carries TRBV20-1 and TRBJ1-1; a weak D match, TRBD1 (6 bases). CDR1 and CDR2 (germline): DFQATT, SNEGSKA (reference sequence). The V gene lost 6 bases and the J gene lost 4 bases, with 15 bases spanning the gap. The CDR3 contains 13 residues. In DNA form, the CDR3 reads TGCAGTGCCCAACGGACAGTGGGCACTGAAGCTTTCTTT. Translating gives CSAQRTVGTEAFF.

The chain couples TRBV4-1 to TRBJ1-3; D is ambiguous. Trimming cost V 5 bases and J 4 bases, with 9 bases left between them. The CDR3 runs to 13 residues. The germline V gene has CDR1 MGHRA and CDR2 YSYEKL. The CDR3 spells CASSITRGNTIYF. The CDR3 region has the DNA TGCGCCAGCAGCATCACACGGGGAAACACCATATATTTT.

This clonotype was detected once. The rearrangement joins TRBV30 to TRBJ1-5; D is unclear. Germline V gene sequence: CDR1 GTSNPN, CDR2 SVGIG (reference sequence). V was clipped by 5 bases and J by 0 bases, with 8 bases between them. The CDR3 extends over 13 amino acids. The CDR3 is CAWGTNSNQPQHF. For the CDR3, the DNA is TGTGCCTGGGGAACTAATAGCAATCAGCCCCAGCATTTT. Using reference TRBV30 and TRBJ1-5 for the parts outside the CDR3, the full variable domain is SQTIHQWPATLVQPVGSPLSLECTVEGTSNPNLYWYRQAAGRGLQLLFYSVGIGQISSEVPQNLSASRPQDRQFILSSKKLLLSDSGFYLCAWGTNSNQPQHFGDGTRLSIL.

Many counts were recorded for this clonotype. The chain carries TRBV7-9 and TRBJ1-1, with D possibly matching TRBD1 (5 bases). CDR1 and CDR2 (germline): SEHNR, FQNEAQ (reference sequence). CDR3 size: 15 residues. The ends were cut back, 5 bases at V and 1 base at J, with 14 bases in the middle. The CDR3, as DNA: TGTGCCAGCAGCGTGGCGGGACGGCCGAACACTGAAGCTTTCTTT. It is translated as CASSVAGRPNTEAFF.

This clonotype was counted a few times. The chain has TRBV7-2 and TRBJ2-4; TRBD2 agrees at 16 bases. Trimming removed 5 bases from V and 9 bases from J; junction bases left unmatched: 10. Germline loops: CDR1 SGHTA, CDR2 FQGNSA. CDR3 length: 17 residues. The CDR3 sequence is CASSESGTSGRAGIQYF. For the CDR3, the DNA is TGTGCCAGCAGCGAATCCGGGACTAGCGGGAGGGCCGGCATTCAGTACTTC.

The sample holds many counts of this clonotype. This chain connects TRBV5-1 to TRBJ1-2, with D perhaps matching TRBD1 (6 bases). Trimming removed 0 bases from V and 3 bases from J, with 12 bases in between. CDR1 SGHRS and CDR2 YFSETQ come from the germline V gene. The CDR3 is 15 amino acids. The DNA of the CDR3 is TGCGCCAGCAGCTTGGCCGGGGACATAGACTATGGCTACACCTTC. It specifies CASSLAGDIDYGYTF.

The chain couples TRBV6-1 to TRBJ2-7; D gene ambiguous. Germline lookup yields CDR1 MNHNS and CDR2 SASEGT. V was clipped by 2 bases and J by 6 bases, with 8 bases between them. The length of the CDR3 is 12 residues. CDR3 loop: CASSEHRTEQYF. The CDR3 DNA reads as TGTGCCAGCAGTGAACACAGAACCGAGCAGTACTTC.

There are many counts of this clonotype. This chain joins TRBV4-3 and TRBJ1-1; the D is unclear. Between the trimmed V and J ends, which lost 0 bases and 0 bases, there was a span of 5 bases. The germline V gene encodes CDR1 LGHNA and CDR2 YSLEER. CDR3 length: 14 residues. DNA of the CDR3: TGCGCCAGCAGCCAAGATCCCATGAACACTGAAGCTTTCTTT. Its translation: CASSQDPMNTEAFF.

The V call is TRBV30, the J call TRBJ1-6; 7 bases line up with TRBD1. This CDR3 contains 14 residues. V trimming: 0 bases; J trimming: 10 bases; junction bases outside the gene matches: 6. The germline V gene has CDR1 GTSNPN and CDR2 SVGIG (reference sequence). The CDR3: CAWSVSTGRSPLHF. The DNA of the CDR3 is TGTGCCTGGAGTGTATCGACAGGGCGATCACCCCTCCACTTT.

This clonotype was detected many times. This chain uses TRBV6-2 or TRBV6-3 with TRBJ2-7, with 13 bases matching TRBD2. CDR1 MNHEY and CDR2 SVGEGT come from the germline V gene. This CDR3 is 19 amino acids long. With V trimmed by 4 bases and J by 2 bases, 14 bases remained unmatched. CDR3 loop: CASSSKPGTSGANPYEQYF. CDR3 nucleotides: TGTGCCAGCAGTTCCAAGCCCGGGACTAGCGGGGCAAATCCCTACGAGCAGTACTTC.

The chain has TRBV5-1 and TRBJ2-4; D remains ambiguous. The CDR3 has 14 residues. V lost 0 bases and J lost 5, with 9 bases in between. The germline V gene has CDR1 SGHRS and CDR2 YFSETQ. The CDR3 DNA is TGCGCCAGCAGCTTGGGTAGCACCCAAAACATTCAGTACTTC. Translated, it gives CASSLGSTQNIQYF.

This clonotype was seen at least ten times. This sequence joins TRBV27 and TRBJ2-7, with D possibly TRBD2 on 6 matching bases. The length of the CDR3 is 13 residues. Trimming shortened V by 3 bases and J by 2 bases, and 8 bases separated the two germline ends. Germline V gene lookup returns CDR1 MNHEY and CDR2 SMNVEV (reference sequence). The CDR3: CASSFAGPYEQYF. In nucleotides, the CDR3 is TGTGCCAGCAGTTTTGCGGGACCCTACGAGCAGTACTTC.

The CDR3 protein is CASSPPGRYDEQYF. CDR3 coding DNA: TGTGCCAGCTCACCACCGGGAAGGTACGACGAGCAGTACTTC. This chain links TRBV18 with TRBJ2-7; D not certain. CDR3 length: 14 residues. Germline CDR1 KGHSH, CDR2 LQKENI. With 0 bases removed from V and 5 bases from J, the gap between germline ends came to 11 bases.

Comment on this clonotype: A junction end diverges from the germline sequence, so it may reflect a read error. The gene calls are TRBV3-1 and TRBJ2-7, with D hard to call. Germline V gene lookup returns CDR1 LGHDT and CDR2 YNNKEL (reference sequence). The CDR3 is 13 residues long. The DNA of the CDR3 is TGTGCCATCAGCCAAGGGTGGGCGGACGAGCAGTACTTC. Translation: CAISQGWADEQYF.

In this sample, this clonotype turned up many times. J is TRBJ2-1 and V is TRBV15, with 12 bases lining up with TRBD1. The trim removed 5 bases at V and 9 bases at J, leaving 8 bases unmatched. Germline V CDR1 and CDR2: LNHNV, YYDKDF (reference sequence). The CDR3 runs to 15 residues. The DNA of the CDR3 is TGTGCCACCAGCGTCCCGGGACAGGGGGCGGGTGAGCAGTTCTTC. Amino acids: CATSVPGQGAGEQFF.